These 14 T cell receptor beta chains were sequenced from one sample in a study of blood T cells in healthy people across ages. The authors ran a second PCR of roughly 6 to 12 cycles using a sample-barcoded 5' primer and a J-beta primer mix. TCRdb passed the 5' RACE reads through MiXCR, listing each CDR3 protein once. The table shows about 1.8 million distinct CDR3 sequences, with about 50% occurring only once. The sample was blood. The receptor source for this set is a woman between 40 and 55 years old in good health.

The V and J genes are TRBV7-2 and TRBJ1-4, with 7 bases aligning to TRBD1. CDR1 and CDR2 (germline): SGHTA, FQGNSA. The V and J ends lost 4 bases and 7 bases, in that order; junction bases with no gene match: 12. The CDR3 is 16 residues long. The CDR3 nucleotides read TGTGCCAGCAGCTCCAAGAGGGAGGGGGCGGGTGAAAAACTGTTTTTT. As protein: CASSSKREGAGEKLFF. The whole variable domain, remainder taken from reference TRBV7-2 and TRBJ1-4, is GAGVSQSPSNKVTEKGKDVELRCDPISGHTALYWYRQSLGQGLEFLIYFQGNSAPDKSGLPSDRFSAERTGGSVSTLTIQRTQQEDSAVYLCASSSKREGAGEKLFFGSGTQLSVL.

The rearrangement uses TRBV29-1 and TRBJ1-5; 7 nucleotides agree with TRBD1. The germline V gene has CDR1 SQVTM and CDR2 ANQGSEA. The CDR3 contains 14 residues. Germline trimming cut 5 bases from V and 7 bases from J; bases unmatched to any gene: 11. The CDR3 nucleotides read TGCAGCGTTCTCTTCGACAGGGTTGGACAGCCCCAGCATTTT. It encodes CSVLFDRVGQPQHF.

A word on this clonotype: One base away lies a much larger clone, so this may be a sequencing read error. The chain joins TRBV7-2 to TRBJ2-5; 13 bases align to TRBD2. The CDR3 consists of 18 residues. Germline loops: CDR1 SGHTA, CDR2 FQGNSA. The junction had 18 bases not matched to a gene; V was cut back by 5 bases and J by 9 bases. The CDR3 region is CASSPTSGGSTSMWAQYF. For the CDR3, the DNA is TGTGCCAGCAGCCCGACTAGCGGGGGGTCCACCTCCATGTGGGCCCAGTACTTC.

The genes are TRBV5-5 and TRBJ2-1, with TRBD2 identical over 13 bases. The trim removed 0 bases at V and 7 bases at J, leaving 7 bases unmatched. The V gene's germline CDR1 is SGHKS and CDR2 YYEKEE (reference sequence). The CDR3 length is 17 residues. This CDR3 reads CASSLALAGGYKNEQFF. CDR3 DNA sequence: TGTGCCAGCAGCTTGGCACTAGCGGGGGGGTATAAGAATGAGCAGTTCTTC. Filled out from reference TRBV5-5 and TRBJ2-1, the complete variable domain reads DAGVTQSPTHLIKTRGQQVTLRCSPISGHKSVSWYQQVLGQGPQFIFQYYEKEERGRGNFPDRFSARQFPNYSSELNVNALLLGDSALYLCASSLALAGGYKNEQFFGPGTRLTVL.

This clonotype has a handful of counts. The rearrangement uses TRBV6-5 and TRBJ2-3; the D gene could be TRBD1 or TRBD2 (5 bases each). V was cut by 4 bases and J by 5 bases, with 13 bases left in between. CDR1 MNHEY and CDR2 SVGAGI come from the germline V gene. The CDR3 sequence is 14 residues long. CDR3 nucleotides: TGTGCCAGCAGTTCAAGGACTGGGGGAGATACGCAGTATTTT. It yields the protein CASSSRTGGDTQYF.

V gene TRBV7-3 combines with J gene TRBJ2-7; 11 bases line up with TRBD1. TRBJ2-5 matches the DNA end more closely, so the J call is doubtful. The length of the CDR3 is 18 residues. In germline, CDR1 is SGHTA, CDR2 FQGTGA. For the CDR3, the DNA is TGTGCCAGCAGCTTAAGTTCTCCGGGACAGGGGGTGTCGGGGACCCAGTACTTC. Translating gives CASSLSSPGQGVSGTQYF.

The rearrangement links TRBV5-6 to TRBJ1-1; D not resolved. Trimming cost V 7 bases and J 0 bases, with 10 bases left between them. Germline CDR1 SGHDT, CDR2 YYEEEE. CDR3 length: 13 amino acids. This CDR3 is CASGTVVNTEAFF. CDR3 DNA sequence: TGTGCCAGCGGTACCGTGGTGAACACTGAAGCTTTCTTT.

The J gene is TRBJ2-3, the V gene TRBV28; a weak D match, TRBD1 (6 bases). The germline V gene encodes CDR1 MDHEN and CDR2 SYDVKM. CDR3 size: 14 residues. V lost 5 bases to trimming and J lost 2 bases, with 11 bases between them. CDR3 residues: CASSTGHSTDTQYF. The CDR3 DNA reads as TGTGCCAGCAGTACGGGACACTCCACAGATACGCAGTATTTT.

The sample holds a few counts of this clonotype. The chain carries TRBV27 and TRBJ2-5; TRBD1 agrees at 9 bases. TRBJ2-7 explains the end of the DNA better; the J call may be wrong. CDR1 and CDR2 (germline): MNHEY, SMNVEV (reference sequence). The CDR3 loop spans 16 amino acids. In nucleotides, the CDR3 is TGTGCCAGCAGTTTAAGTCTTGGACAGGGGTTCCACGAGCAGTACTTC. This encodes CASSLSLGQGFHEQYF.

A note on this clonotype: The junction and the germline gene differ at one end; a read error may be behind it. The V and J genes are TRBV12-3 or TRBV12-4 and TRBJ1-3; no clear D gene. The CDR3 consists of 14 residues. CDR3 bases: TGTGCCTGCAGTTTAAAAGGATCTGGAAACACCATATATTTT. This encodes CACSLKGSGNTIYF.

The CDR3: CSVVTDLYNEQFF. For the CDR3, the DNA is TGCAGCGTTGTCACGGATTTATACAATGAGCAGTTCTTC. The chain couples TRBV29-1 to TRBJ2-1, with D uncertain. Germline CDR1 and CDR2: SQVTM and ANQGSEA. The CDR3 extends over 13 amino acids. Trimming shortened V by 4 bases and J by 4 bases, and 11 bases separated the two germline ends.

This chain joins TRBV7-6 and TRBJ2-7; D possibly corresponds to TRBD2 (5 bases). The length of the CDR3 is 14 residues. The ends were cut back, 4 bases at V and 1 base at J, with 11 bases in the middle. Germline V CDR1 and CDR2: SGHVS, FNYEAQ. CDR3 region: CASSSSPGSYEQYF. The CDR3 region has the DNA TGTGCCAGCAGCTCTTCCCCGGGGTCCTACGAGCAGTACTTC.

The chain is built from TRBV7-8 and TRBJ2-2; D might be TRBD1 or TRBD2, each matching 5 bases. Germline CDR1 is SGHVS and CDR2 is FQNEAQ. Trimming removed 5 bases at V and 5 bases at J, with 15 bases between. This CDR3 spans 15 amino acids. The CDR3 loop is CASSPNGGRTGELFF. DNA for the CDR3: TGTGCCAGCAGCCCCAATGGGGGTAGGACCGGGGAGCTGTTTTTT.

V is TRBV4-1 and J is TRBJ2-3; the match to TRBD1 covers 7 bases. The V gene end was trimmed by 1 base and the J gene end by 1 base; junction bases not matched to a gene: 11. Germline V gives CDR1 MGHRA, CDR2 YSYEKL. The CDR3 has 18 amino acids. CDR3 coding DNA: TGCGCCAGCAGCCAAGTACGGATCACAGGGGCGGGCACAGATACGCAGTATTTT. Its translation: CASSQVRITGAGTDTQYF.